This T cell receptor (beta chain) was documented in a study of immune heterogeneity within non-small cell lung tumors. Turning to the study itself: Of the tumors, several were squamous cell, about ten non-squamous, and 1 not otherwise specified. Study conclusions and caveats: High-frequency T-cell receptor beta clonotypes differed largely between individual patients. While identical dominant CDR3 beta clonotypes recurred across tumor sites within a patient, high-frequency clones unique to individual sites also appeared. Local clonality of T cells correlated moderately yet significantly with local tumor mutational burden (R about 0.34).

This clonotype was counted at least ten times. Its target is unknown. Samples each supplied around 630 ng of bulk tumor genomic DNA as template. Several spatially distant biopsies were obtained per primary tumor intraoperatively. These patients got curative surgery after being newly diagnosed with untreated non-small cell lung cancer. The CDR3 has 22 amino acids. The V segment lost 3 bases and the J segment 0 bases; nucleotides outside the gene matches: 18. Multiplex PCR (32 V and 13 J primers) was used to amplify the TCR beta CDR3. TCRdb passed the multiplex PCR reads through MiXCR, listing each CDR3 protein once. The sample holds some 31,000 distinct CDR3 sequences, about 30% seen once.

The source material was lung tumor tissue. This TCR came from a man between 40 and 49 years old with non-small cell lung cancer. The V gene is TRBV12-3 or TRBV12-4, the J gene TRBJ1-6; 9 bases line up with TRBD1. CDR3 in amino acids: CASSFFLGTGIERSSYNSPLHF. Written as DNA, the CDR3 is TGTGCCAGCAGTTTCTTCCTAGGGACAGGGATAGAACGGAGCTCCTATAATTCACCCCTCCACTTT.